The clone carrying this T cell receptor beta chain was detected only once. The target antigen is unknown. The sample belongs to a study of T cell responses to AZD1222 COVID-19 vaccine. Study-level information: Second doses were pooled across both intervals (about 4 or about 12 weeks).

The study, taken as a whole, reports: Donors, mostly white British, included more females; clonal diversity was possibly underestimated. Spike regions recognized by vaccine-associated CD4 TCRs spanned the protein, led by 160-218 and 743-854.

The CDR3 loop spans 14 amino acids. Per germline, CDR1 SGHDN and CDR2 FVKESK. With 3 bases removed from V and 4 bases from J, the gap between germline ends came to 10 bases. Method: immunoSEQ multiplex PCR; TCRdb's copy keeps in-frame clones and lacks some. The sample records under 130,000 clones, 91% being singletons. V usage is TRBV14 and J usage is TRBJ1-3, with D hard to call. The starting material was peripheral blood, obtained on day 0 of AZD1222 vaccination. This TCR derives from an adult in good health. This chain's CDR3 is CASSQGLAGNTIYF. The DNA of the CDR3 is TGTGCCAGCAGCCAGGGGTTAGCCGGAAACACCATATATTTT.